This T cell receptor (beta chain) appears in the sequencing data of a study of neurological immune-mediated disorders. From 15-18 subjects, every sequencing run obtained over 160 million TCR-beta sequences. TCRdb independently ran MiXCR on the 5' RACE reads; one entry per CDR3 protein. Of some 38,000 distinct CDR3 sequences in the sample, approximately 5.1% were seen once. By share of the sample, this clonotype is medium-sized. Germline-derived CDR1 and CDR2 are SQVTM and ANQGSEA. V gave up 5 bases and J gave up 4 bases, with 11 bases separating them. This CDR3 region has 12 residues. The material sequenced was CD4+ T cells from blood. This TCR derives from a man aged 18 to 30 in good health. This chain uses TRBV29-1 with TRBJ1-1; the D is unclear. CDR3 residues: CSVTPRSTEAFF. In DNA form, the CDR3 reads TGCAGCGTTACCCCCCGATCCACTGAAGCTTTCTTT.